This T cell receptor (beta chain) was retrieved from a study of shared clonotypes between healthy human individuals (dated by TCRdb to the early 2020s). In the study overall: A few men and two women, aged 18 to 49 years, made up the cohort. For each donor, CD4 naive and CD4 memory were each given three plates, CD8 naive was given two plates, and CD8 memory was given one plate. To estimate repertoire size and how much clonotype sharing occurs between individuals, the study deeply sequenced the blood TCR repertoires of five healthy adults. To increase sequencing depth and limit assay-specific biases, different laboratories used diverse techniques to prepare libraries and sequence TCR repertoires. Between about 0.85 and 10 billion PBMCs per donor were obtained by leukapheresis. Overall results and qualifications from the work: Clonotypes shared by all four sorted-subset donors showed higher generation probabilities than non-shared clonotypes. Sharing across a handful of donors was observed for 4.5% to 6.5% of naive CD4, 3% to 3.5% of naive CD8, about 2.3% of memory CD4, and less than 0.45% of memory CD8 clonotypes. Even with the large sequencing depth, rarefaction of the sorted-subset datasets indicated that sequencing was incomplete. The small number of donors limited the genetic and exposure-history diversity represented. Pairwise subsampling led to the expectation that sequencing depth would affect the degree of clonotype sharing among donors. Sampling was restricted to blood, and TCR repertoires in tissues likely differ from the TCR repertoires found in blood. Larger estimated clonotype richness was generally found for naive subsets than for memory subsets.

At the junction V is shortened by 3 bases and J by 4 bases; bases outside the gene matches: 20. Including cysteine and phenylalanine, the CDR3 has 19 amino acids. Here the CDR3 DNA is all that survives: 57 bases in frame from base 1. CDR1 LGHNA and CDR2 YSLEER are derived from the germline V gene. Points on this clone: Its recognized antigen is unknown. Base qualities are not recorded, but no much larger clone differs from it by a single base.

Using the deep immunoSEQ assay, TCR CDR3 regions were amplified from genomic DNA by multiplex PCR. For each cell subset, the extracted genomic DNA was distributed evenly across all wells of several immunoSEQ 96-well plates, and each plate served as one replicate. For sorted subsets, each replicate PCR was loaded with 200 ng genomic DNA, equivalent to about 33,000 T cell genomes. The purified libraries were quantified using a Qubit 3.0 fluorometer, sized with a Bioanalyzer 2100, and then quantified again using the KAPA Library Quantification kit. A separate single-read 150-cycle Illumina NextSeq 550 flow cell was used to sequence each immunoSEQ 96-well plate. As for the authors' bioinformatics: The immunoSEQ output contained only junctional sequences without quality scores, so filtering could not match that applied to full-length reads. To assign V/J genes and CDR3, sequences were annotated using PyIR, a Python wrapper for IgBLAST v1.9, with IMGT germline references. Any read was removed if the V/J assignment was weak (E-value above 1e-6), the CDR3 was missing, or the read contained stop codons, out-of-frame junctions, or ambiguous translated residues. V3J clonotypes were defined by identical inferred V gene, J gene, and CDR3 amino acid sequence. Percentage overlap between repertoires was computed as shared unique clonotypes divided by the size of the smaller repertoire. Richness of each repertoire was evaluated using RTK rarefaction, the Chao1 estimator, and Recon v2.1 estimates of unobserved clonotypes. Generation probabilities for all TCRbeta clonotypes obtained by the gDNA method from several donors were computed using OLGA. TCRdb's version of the immuneACCESS table is confined to in-frame rearrangements and falls short of the full clone set. An unresolved V gene accounts for under half of the shortfall where checked; the remainder is of unknown origin. V and J calls and clone size are as listed in that table; D and trimming were resolved from the DNA. Counted in this sample were fewer than 850,000 clones; about nine tenths of them appeared once. The leading ten clones occupy less than 40% of the sample.

Donors were healthy HIV-negative adults with no recently reported acute infections or vaccinations. Every donor was a Caucasian adult residing in Nashville, Tennessee, USA. The CD8 memory samples were a combination of magnetically selected CD45RO+ cells and CCR7-negative CD45RA+ effector memory (TemRA) cells. Blood was collected by leukapheresis, and PBMCs were isolated by Ficoll-Histopaque density gradient centrifugation and then cryopreserved in liquid nitrogen vapor phase. Purity and quantity of every magnetically sorted T cell population were checked by analytical flow cytometry. Genomic DNA was isolated from each sorted fraction and quantified by UV absorbance on a Nanodrop 2000c.

The rearranged chain carries TRBV4-3 and TRBJ1-2, with 7 bases in between that match TRBD1. The receptor comes from a man between 18 and 29 years old in good health. Some clones in this sample may be carry-over from other donors' samples. The sample comprised memory CD8+ T cells from PBMCs. Read against the paper, the sample's cell subset or site label means: CD45RO+ cells pooled with CCR7-negative TemRA cells. Here is the DNA: TGCGCCAGCAGCCAGCGACCCGGGACCCGAACCGGGACAGCCTATGGCTACACCTTC. Translation gives CASSQRPGTRTGTAYGYTF.